These 5 T cell receptor beta chains originate from one sample sequenced in a study of cytomegalovirus exposure and HLA in healthy donors. The PCR made use of 60 Vbeta and 13 Jbeta primers. The protocol was immunoSEQ multiplex PCR, while the TCRdb copy is restricted to in-frame clones and leaves out a portion. The sample yields 100,000 or so clones, 65% to 80% seen once. Material: PBMCs. The receptors were sampled from a man between 45 and 60 years old in good health and CMV-seronegative.

The chain uses TRBV28 and TRBJ1-4, with TRBD1 matching over 7 bases. J was trimmed by 5 bases and V by 5 bases; bases with no gene match: 8. The CDR3 has 15 amino acids. Germline V gene data show CDR1 as MDHEN and CDR2 as SYDVKM. The CDR3 region has the DNA TGTGCCAGCAGTCCCGGGGACAGAAGAAATGAAAAACTGTTTTTT. Its protein product is CASSPGDRRNEKLFF.

This clone was observed once. J is TRBJ2-2 and V is TRBV28; D gene uncertain. This CDR3 has 13 residues. V gave up 5 bases and J gave up 0 bases, with 4 bases separating them. The germline CDR1 and CDR2 sequences are MDHEN and SYDVKM. The DNA of the CDR3 is TGTGCCAGCAGTCTACCGAACACCGGGGAGCTGTTTTTT. Protein product: CASSLPNTGELFF.

Here the CDR3 DNA reads TGTGCCAGCAGACTGAGCTCCTACGAGCAGTACTTC. Translated: CASRLSSYEQYF. The chain links TRBV2 to TRBJ2-7, with D unclear. Germline V gene sequence: CDR1 SNHLY, CDR2 FYNNEI. The CDR3 contains 12 residues. V was trimmed by 6 bases and J by 0 bases, leaving 6 bases between them. The whole variable domain, remainder taken from reference TRBV2 and TRBJ2-7, is EPEVTQTPSHQVTQMGQEVILRCVPISNHLYFYWYRQILGQKVEFLVSFYNNEISEKSEIFDDQFSVERPDGSNFTLKIRSTKLEDSAMYFCASRLSSYEQYFGPGTRLTVT.

The rearrangement links TRBV28 to TRBJ2-7; 7 bases agree with TRBD2. Per the germline V gene, CDR1 is MDHEN and CDR2 is SYDVKM. The CDR3 sequence is 15 residues long. J lost 3 bases, V lost 6 bases, and 11 bases had no gene match. In DNA, the CDR3 is TGTGCCAGCAGCCCGGGGGGAGGGAACTTCTACGAGCAGTACTTC. This translates into CASSPGGGNFYEQYF.

The chain couples TRBV5-6 to TRBJ1-5; TRBD1 matches at 8 bases. CDR3 size: 17 residues. Germline V lookup: CDR1 SGHDT, CDR2 YYEEEE. The V segment lost 2 bases and the J segment 4 bases; nucleotides outside the gene matches: 11. CDR3 coding DNA: TGTGCCAGCAGCTTTAGCAGGGGGCCCAACAAAAATCAGCCCCAGCATTTT. Translating it yields CASSFSRGPNKNQPQHF.